The 25 T cell receptor beta chains below come from one sample, sequenced in a study of blood T cell repertoires in COVID-19. Libraries were prepared by immunoSEQ multiplex PCR; TCRdb keeps only in-frame clonotypes and omits some of them. This table holds about 110,000 clones, about 80% found once. The specimen was peripheral blood. The receptors here all came from a woman between 50 and 59 years old with acute or convalescent COVID-19.

This clone was recorded once. The chain joins TRBV30 to TRBJ2-7; perhaps TRBD1 as D (5 bases). Trimming shortened V by 7 bases and J by 3 bases, and 16 bases separated the two germline ends. Germline CDR1 is GTSNPN and CDR2 is SVGIG (reference sequence). This CDR3 region has 13 residues. The CDR3 region is CAYIKGVNYEQYF. CDR3 nucleotides: TGTGCCTACATCAAAGGGGTTAACTACGAGCAGTACTTC.

This clone was seen more than once but under ten times. The rearrangement links TRBV4-2 to TRBJ2-7; tentatively, D is TRBD1 (5 bases). This CDR3 contains 14 residues. Trimming pared 0 bases from V and 6 bases from J, leaving 12 bases between. The V gene's germline CDR1 is LGHNA and CDR2 YNFKEQ. The CDR3 nucleotides read TGTGCCAGCAGCCAAGAGGCAGGGCTCGGCGAGCAGTACTTC. This encodes CASSQEAGLGEQYF.

This clone appeared a single time. The V gene is TRBV7-2, the J gene TRBJ2-3, with 8 bases fitting TRBD2. CDR1 is SGHTA and CDR2 is FQGNSA in the germline V gene. The CDR3 length is 15 residues. J was trimmed by 2 bases and V by 5 bases; bases with no gene match: 6. For the CDR3, the DNA is TGTGCCAGCAGCCGGCGGGGGGCCAACACAGATACGCAGTATTTT. Its translation: CASSRRGANTDTQYF.

The chain uses TRBV28 and TRBJ2-7; 11 bases are a match to TRBD1. The CDR3 loop spans 13 amino acids. The germline V gene has CDR1 MDHEN and CDR2 SYDVKM. V shed 7 bases, J shed 3 bases, and the junction held 2 bases outside the gene matches. The CDR3 DNA reads TGTGCCAGCACCGGGACAGGGGGCTACGAGCAGTACTTC. Its translation: CASTGTGGYEQYF.

This chain connects TRBV7-2 to TRBJ2-1, with a possible D match to TRBD2 (5 bases). V gave up 4 bases and J gave up 2 bases, with 6 bases separating them. This CDR3 is 13 amino acids long. Germline V gene sequence: CDR1 SGHTA, CDR2 FQGNSA. CDR3 DNA: TGTGCCAGCAGCTACGGGACCTACAATGAGCAGTTCTTC. This sequence encodes CASSYGTYNEQFF.

The chain couples TRBV6-5 to TRBJ2-3; the D is unclear. Germline V gene data show CDR1 as MNHEY and CDR2 as SVGAGI. Trimming removed 6 bases from V and 2 bases from J, with 15 bases in between. The CDR3 sequence is 15 residues long. The CDR3 loop is CASRVRRSNTDTQYF. The CDR3 bases are TGTGCCAGCAGGGTACGGCGGTCCAACACAGATACGCAGTATTTT.

The chain couples TRBV19 to TRBJ1-2; 10 bases are a match to TRBD1. This CDR3 region has 14 residues. Germline V CDR1 and CDR2: LNHDA, SQIVND (reference sequence). The V and J ends lost 10 bases and 0 bases, in that order; junction bases with no gene match: 5. The CDR3 region has the DNA TGTGCCATCAGGGACAGGGGAACTAACTATGGCTACACCTTC. Its translation is CAIRDRGTNYGYTF. The whole variable domain, remainder taken from reference TRBV19 and TRBJ1-2, is DGGITQSPKYLFRKEGQNVTLSCEQNLNHDAMYWYRQDPGQGLRLIYYSQIVNDFQKGDIAEGYSVSREKKESFPLTVTSAQKNPTAFYLCAIRDRGTNYGYTFGSGTRLTVV.

The V gene is TRBV7-3, the J gene TRBJ1-1, with 7 bases aligning to TRBD1. The trim removed 1 base at V and 1 base at J, leaving 12 bases unmatched. Germline V gene data show CDR1 as SGHTA and CDR2 as FQGTGA. The CDR3 loop spans 18 amino acids. The CDR3 region has the DNA TGTGCCAGCAGCTTAATATCCCCTGTGGGACAGCCGAACACTGAAGCTTTCTTT. Protein: CASSLISPVGQPNTEAFF. Supplemented by reference TRBV7-3 and TRBJ1-1, the full variable domain reads GAGVSQTPSNKVTEKGKYVELRCDPISGHTALYWYRQSLGQGPEFLIYFQGTGAADDSGLPNDRFFAVRPEGSVSTLKIQRTERGDSAVYLCASSLISPVGQPNTEAFFGQGTRLTVV.

The chain couples TRBV9 to TRBJ2-7, with D possibly being TRBD2 (5 bases). V was cut by 0 bases and J by 0 bases, with 10 bases left in between. Germline CDR1 SGDLS, CDR2 YYNGEE. The CDR3 length is 15 residues. DNA for the CDR3: TGTGCCAGCAGCGTAGGAGGGTATTACTCCTACGAGCAGTACTTC. Translation gives CASSVGGYYSYEQYF.

The rearrangement uses TRBV28 and TRBJ1-5, with D tentatively TRBD1 (5 bases). Germline CDR1 is MDHEN and CDR2 is SYDVKM. CDR3 size: 16 residues. Trimming cost V 7 bases and J 2 bases, with 18 bases left between them. The chain's CDR3 is CASTLGEGRGNQPQHF. CDR3 DNA: TGTGCCAGCACCCTAGGGGAGGGGCGAGGCAATCAGCCCCAGCATTTT.

V gene TRBV3-1 (or the pseudogene TRBV3-2) combines with J gene TRBJ2-3; the D gene is possibly TRBD1 (6 bases). This CDR3 has 14 residues. Germline V gives CDR1 LGHDT, CDR2 YNNKEL (reference sequence). V was shortened by 7 bases and J by 11 bases, with 22 bases between the two germline ends. CDR3 coding DNA: TGTGCCAGCACCAGTCAGGGGTACGGGCCAGTGCAGTATTTT. It is translated as CASTSQGYGPVQYF.

This clone has just one count. This sequence joins TRBV6-6 and TRBJ1-4, with TRBD1 as a possible D gene (6 bases). V shed 4 bases and J shed 8 bases, with 17 bases lying between them. Germline lookup yields CDR1 MNHNY and CDR2 SVGAGI (reference sequence). The CDR3 length is 15 residues. CDR3 nucleotides: TGTGCCAGCAGTTTGCAGGGGCACTCTCGGGAAAAACTGTTTTTT. This translates into CASSLQGHSREKLFF.

The rearrangement uses TRBV15 and TRBJ1-1, with D unresolved. V lost 5 bases, J lost 1 base, and 14 bases lay in between. The CDR3 is made up of 15 amino acids. Germline-derived CDR1 and CDR2 are LNHNV and YYDKDF (reference sequence). The CDR3 reads CATSFPGRGNTEAFF. In DNA form, the CDR3 reads TGTGCCACCAGCTTCCCCGGACGGGGGAACACTGAAGCTTTCTTT.

V gene TRBV7-8 combines with J gene TRBJ2-7; D uncertain. Germline V gene lookup returns CDR1 SGHVS and CDR2 FQNEAQ. The CDR3 consists of 13 residues. V lost 3 bases to trimming and J lost 0 bases, with 6 bases between them. The CDR3 sequence is CASSFTGSYEQYF. The CDR3 DNA is TGTGCCAGCAGCTTTACGGGCTCCTACGAGCAGTACTTC.

The gene calls are TRBV19 and TRBJ1-2, with D possibly TRBD1 on 5 matching bases. The germline CDR1 and CDR2 sequences are LNHDA and SQIVND (reference sequence). The length of the CDR3 is 14 residues. Trimming took off 9 bases at V and 8 bases at J, with 22 bases between the two ends. CDR3 bases: TGTGCCAGCGAACCGGGGTCGGCGGGGGGGGGCTACACCTTC. It is translated as CASEPGSAGGGYTF.

This sequence joins TRBV30 and TRBJ1-2; D not certain. The germline V and J ends were trimmed by 2 bases and 10 bases, with 20 bases remaining between them. Germline V lookup: CDR1 GTSNPN, CDR2 SVGIG (reference sequence). The length of the CDR3 is 14 residues. CDR3 DNA sequence: TGTGCCTGGAGTTTGTTAGCCCCAGCCGGAGACTACACCTTC. Protein sequence: CAWSLLAPAGDYTF.

The gene calls are TRBV7-2 and TRBJ2-7; possible D gene TRBD2, 5 bases. Germline CDR1 SGHTA, CDR2 FQGNSA. Trimming took 0 bases from V and 1 from J, leaving 10 bases between them. The CDR3 has 15 amino acids. This CDR3 is CASSLALTGSYEQYF. For the CDR3, the DNA is TGTGCCAGCAGCTTAGCGTTGACGGGGTCCTACGAGCAGTACTTC.

The chain recombines TRBV4-1 with TRBJ1-1, with unresolved D. CDR1 and CDR2 (germline): MGHRA, YSYEKL. This CDR3 region has 15 residues. V lost 0 bases to trimming and J lost 12 bases, with 20 bases between them. The DNA of the CDR3 is TGCGCCAGCAGCCAAGATCAGCGGACGGCCCCGAGAACTTTCTTT. This sequence encodes CASSQDQRTAPRTFF.

The chain has TRBV19 and TRBJ2-1; TRBD1 might be the D (6 bases). Germline V lookup: CDR1 LNHDA, CDR2 SQIVND (reference sequence). Trimming took 3 bases from V and 1 from J, leaving 25 bases between them. This CDR3 is 20 amino acids long. CDR3 sequence (DNA): TGTGCCAGTAGTATTTCGCCGACCTGGACAGACAAAAAATCCTACAATGAGCAGTTCTTC. Translating gives CASSISPTWTDKKSYNEQFF.

The genes are TRBV5-1 and TRBJ2-4; TRBD1 aligns across 11 bases. The trim removed 3 bases at V and 4 bases at J, leaving 9 bases unmatched. Germline V gene lookup returns CDR1 SGHRS and CDR2 YFSETQ. The CDR3 consists of 17 residues. The CDR3 DNA follows: TGCGCCAGCAGCTCGGAGGGGACAGGGGGTTTTAAAAACATTCAGTACTTC. As protein: CASSSEGTGGFKNIQYF. The full variable domain, completed using reference TRBV5-1 and TRBJ2-4, is KAGVTQTPRYLIKTRGQQVTLSCSPISGHRSVSWYQQTPGQGLQFLFEYFSETQRNKGNFPGRFSGRQFSNSRSEMNVSTLELGDSALYLCASSSEGTGGFKNIQYFGAGTRLSVL.

This clone has a handful of counts. The chain joins TRBV5-5 to TRBJ2-1; D perhaps matches TRBD1 (5 bases). There are 14 residues in the CDR3. The V and J ends lost 3 bases and 9 bases respectively, with 16 bases between them. CDR1 and CDR2 (germline): SGHKS, YYEKEE (reference sequence). CDR3 nucleotides: TGTGCCAGCAGCTATGGAAACAGGCAGGGTGAGCAGTTCTTC. As protein: CASSYGNRQGEQFF.

The V and J genes are TRBV9 and TRBJ2-1; 9 nucleotides align to TRBD2. Germline V gene lookup returns CDR1 SGDLS and CDR2 YYNGEE. J gave up 8 bases and V 3 bases, and 9 bases lay outside the gene matches. CDR3 size: 15 residues. The DNA of the CDR3 is TGTGCCAGCAGCGAGGGCGGGGGGGCCGTAGATGAGCAGTTCTTC. Translating gives CASSEGGGAVDEQFF.

In its sample, this clone was seen a few times. This chain links TRBV6-5 with TRBJ1-1, with 10 bases fitting TRBD1. Germline V gene data show CDR1 as MNHEY and CDR2 as SVGAGI. V gave up 2 bases and J gave up 3 bases; unmatched junction bases: 3. CDR3 length equals 15 residues. This chain's CDR3 is CASSYIGTGDTEAFF. The CDR3, as DNA: TGTGCCAGCAGTTACATAGGGACAGGGGACACTGAAGCTTTCTTT.

The chain is built from TRBV18 and TRBJ1-3; TRBD1 matches at 9 bases. CDR3 length: 15 amino acids. V lost 5 bases to trimming and J lost 7 bases; unmatched junction nucleotides: 9. Germline lookup yields CDR1 KGHSH and CDR2 LQKENI. The CDR3 here is CASSIPGQGVNTIYF. The CDR3 DNA follows: TGTGCCAGCTCAATTCCGGGACAGGGTGTGAACACCATATATTTT.

The rearrangement joins TRBV5-1 to TRBJ1-1; the D is unclear. This CDR3 contains 14 residues. In germline, CDR1 is SGHRS, CDR2 YFSETQ. Trimming took off 0 bases at V and 4 bases at J, with 10 bases between the two ends. DNA of the CDR3: TGCGCCAGCAGCTTGGGACATATGACCACTGAAGCTTTCTTT. Translating it yields CASSLGHMTTEAFF.